This T cell receptor (beta chain) was recorded in a study of blood T cell repertoires in COVID-19. This clone has more than one count but fewer than ten. Germline trimming cut 5 bases from V and 0 bases from J; bases unmatched to any gene: 4. CDR1 and CDR2 (germline): SQVTM, ANQGSEA. The CDR3 consists of 14 residues. Some clones are missing from TCRdb's copy, which holds only in-frame ones; the method was immunoSEQ multiplex PCR. The table shows about 300,000 clones, with around 89% occurring only once. The receptor comes from a woman aged 25-40 years who had recovered from COVID-19. This sequence joins TRBV29-1 and TRBJ1-5; 7 positions match TRBD1. Sequencing was carried out using peripheral blood. For the CDR3, the DNA is TGCAGCGTTTCGACAGGGTATAGCAATCAGCCCCAGCATTTT. This translates into CSVSTGYSNQPQHF.